The entry that follows covers one T cell receptor (beta chain) sequence. As yet, its antigen is unknown. The sample comes from a study of cytomegalovirus exposure and HLA in healthy donors. Whole-study results and caveats: Among TCR sequences, most were rare, though some public TCRs appeared in many donors. Reported results showed that the classifier diagnosed cytomegalovirus status with high specificity and sensitivity. A few CMV-associated chains proved CMV antigen-specific in vitro.

The 120-subject validation cohort, separate from the approximately 660-subject first cohort, included the donors. The J segment lost 10 bases and the V segment lost 7 bases, leaving 12 bases of the junction unmatched. This CDR3 is 13 amino acids long. Germline CDR1 is LNHDA and CDR2 is SQIVND (reference sequence). Profiled with immunoSEQ multiplex PCR; TCRdb holds only in-frame clones, not every one. The sample records about 100,000 clones, less than 95% being singletons. This clonotype was sampled from a woman under 30 in good health and CMV-seronegative. The genes are TRBV19 and TRBJ1-1; 7 nucleotides match TRBD1. The source material was PBMCs. The CDR3 region is CASTTRQGKAAFF. The CDR3 nucleotides are TGTGCCAGTACCACCCGACAGGGAAAGGCAGCTTTCTTT.